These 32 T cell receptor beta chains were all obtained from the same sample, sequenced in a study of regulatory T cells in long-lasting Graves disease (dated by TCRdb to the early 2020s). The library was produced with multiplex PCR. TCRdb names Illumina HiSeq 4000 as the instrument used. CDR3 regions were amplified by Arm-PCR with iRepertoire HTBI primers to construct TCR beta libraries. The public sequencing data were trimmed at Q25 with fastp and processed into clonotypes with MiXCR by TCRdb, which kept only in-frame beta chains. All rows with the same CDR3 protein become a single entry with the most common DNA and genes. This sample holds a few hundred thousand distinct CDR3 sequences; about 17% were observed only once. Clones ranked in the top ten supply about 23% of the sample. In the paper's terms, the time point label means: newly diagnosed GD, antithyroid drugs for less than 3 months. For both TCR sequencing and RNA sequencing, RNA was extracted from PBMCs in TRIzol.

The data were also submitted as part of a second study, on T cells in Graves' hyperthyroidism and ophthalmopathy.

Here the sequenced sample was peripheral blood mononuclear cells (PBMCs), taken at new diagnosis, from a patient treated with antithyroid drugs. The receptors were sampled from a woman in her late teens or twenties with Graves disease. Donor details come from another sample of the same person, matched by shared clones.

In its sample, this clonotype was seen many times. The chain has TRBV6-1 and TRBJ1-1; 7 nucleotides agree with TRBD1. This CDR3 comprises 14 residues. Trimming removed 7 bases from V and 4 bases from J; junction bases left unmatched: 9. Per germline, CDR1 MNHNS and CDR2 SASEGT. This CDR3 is CASKQQGLGTEAFF. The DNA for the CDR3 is TGTGCCAGCAAACAACAGGGGCTGGGCACTGAAGCTTTCTTT.

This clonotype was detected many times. CDR3 residues: CASSTRRIDEQFF. The CDR3 DNA reads TGTGCCAGCTCCACGCGAAGAATCGATGAGCAGTTCTTC. This chain joins TRBV18 and TRBJ2-1; D gene ambiguous. V was trimmed by 6 bases and J by 8 bases, leaving 14 bases between them. The CDR3 is 13 amino acids. CDR1 is KGHSH and CDR2 is LQKENI in the germline V gene.

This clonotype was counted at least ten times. CDR3 DNA sequence: TGTGCCAGCAGTGATCTAGCGGGAGGGGAATTGGAGACCCAGTACTTC. It translates to CASSDLAGGELETQYF. J is TRBJ2-5 and V is TRBV6-1; 12 positions match TRBD2. CDR3 length: 16 residues. Germline V gene lookup returns CDR1 MNHNS and CDR2 SASEGT. Trimming cost V 3 bases and J 5 bases; bases outside gene matches: 7.

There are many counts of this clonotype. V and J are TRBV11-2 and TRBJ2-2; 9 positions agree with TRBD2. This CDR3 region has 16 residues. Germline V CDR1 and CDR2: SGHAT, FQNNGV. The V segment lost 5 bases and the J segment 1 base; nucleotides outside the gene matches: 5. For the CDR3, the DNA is TGTGCCAGCAGCCCCGCGGGGGGGCTGAACACCGGGGAGCTGTTTTTT. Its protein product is CASSPAGGLNTGELFF. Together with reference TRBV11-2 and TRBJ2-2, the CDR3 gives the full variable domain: EAGVAQSPRYKIIEKRQSVAFWCNPISGHATLYWYQQILGQGPKLLIQFQNNGVVDDSQLPKDRFSAERLKGVDSTLKIQPAKLEDSAVYLCASSPAGGLNTGELFFGEGSRLTVL.

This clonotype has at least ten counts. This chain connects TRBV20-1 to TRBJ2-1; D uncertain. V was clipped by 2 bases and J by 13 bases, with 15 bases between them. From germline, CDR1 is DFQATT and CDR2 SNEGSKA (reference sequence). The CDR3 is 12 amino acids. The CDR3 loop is CSARPSRVDQFF. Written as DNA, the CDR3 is TGCAGTGCTAGACCCTCGCGAGTGGACCAGTTCTTC.

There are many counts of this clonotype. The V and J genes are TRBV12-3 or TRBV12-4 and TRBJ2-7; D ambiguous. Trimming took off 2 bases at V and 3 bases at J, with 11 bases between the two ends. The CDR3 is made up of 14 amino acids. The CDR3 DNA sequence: TGTGCCAGCAGTTTATCGAGCCGCTACTACGAGCAGTACTTC. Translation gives CASSLSSRYYEQYF.

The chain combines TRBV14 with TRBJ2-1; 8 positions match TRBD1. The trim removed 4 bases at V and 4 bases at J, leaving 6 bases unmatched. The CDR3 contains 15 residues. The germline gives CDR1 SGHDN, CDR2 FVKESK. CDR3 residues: CASSPRTGMYNEQFF. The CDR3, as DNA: TGTGCCAGCAGCCCACGGACAGGGATGTACAATGAGCAGTTCTTC.

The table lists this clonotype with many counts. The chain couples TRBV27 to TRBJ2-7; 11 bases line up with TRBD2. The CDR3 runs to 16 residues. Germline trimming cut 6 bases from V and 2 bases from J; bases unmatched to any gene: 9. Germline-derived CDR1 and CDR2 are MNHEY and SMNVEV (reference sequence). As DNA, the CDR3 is TGTGCCAGCAGAACCGGGACTAGCGGTTATCCCTACGAGCAGTACTTC. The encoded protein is CASRTGTSGYPYEQYF.

This chain's CDR3 is CASRTRRDRVYYEQYF. The CDR3 nucleotides read TGTGCCAGCAGAACCCGCCGGGACAGGGTGTACTACGAGCAGTACTTC. The gene calls are TRBV11-2 and TRBJ2-7; 9 bases match TRBD1. The CDR3 spans 16 residues. V gave up 6 bases and J gave up 3 bases; unmatched junction bases: 12. CDR1 and CDR2 (germline): SGHAT, FQNNGV.

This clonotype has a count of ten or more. The chain's CDR3 is CASGLGTYNEQFF. CDR3 DNA sequence: TGTGCCAGCGGGCTAGGCACTTACAATGAGCAGTTCTTC. This rearrangement joins TRBV28 to TRBJ2-1; D is uncertain. This CDR3 has 13 residues. Germline CDR1 and CDR2: MDHEN and SYDVKM. Trimming took 8 bases from V and 4 from J, leaving 12 bases between them.

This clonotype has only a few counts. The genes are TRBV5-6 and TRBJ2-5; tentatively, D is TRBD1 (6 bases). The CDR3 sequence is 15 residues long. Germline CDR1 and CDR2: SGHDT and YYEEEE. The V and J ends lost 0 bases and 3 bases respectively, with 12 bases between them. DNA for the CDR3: TGTGCCAGCAGCTTGGGGGGAGAGGGGGAAGAGACCCAGTACTTC. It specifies CASSLGGEGEETQYF.

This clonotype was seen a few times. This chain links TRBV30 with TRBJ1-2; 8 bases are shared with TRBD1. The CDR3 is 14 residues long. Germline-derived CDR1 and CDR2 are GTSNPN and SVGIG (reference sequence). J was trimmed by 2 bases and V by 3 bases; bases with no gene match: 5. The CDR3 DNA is TGTGCCTGGAGAAGACAGGGGAACAACTATGGCTACACCTTC. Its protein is CAWRRQGNNYGYTF.

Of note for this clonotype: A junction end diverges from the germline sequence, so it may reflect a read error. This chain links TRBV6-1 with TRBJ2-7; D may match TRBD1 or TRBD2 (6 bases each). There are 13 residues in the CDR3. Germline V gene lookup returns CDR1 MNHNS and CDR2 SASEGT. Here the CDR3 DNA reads TGTGCCACCCGGGACGGGGGCTCCTACGATCAGTACTTC. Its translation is CATRDGGSYDQYF.

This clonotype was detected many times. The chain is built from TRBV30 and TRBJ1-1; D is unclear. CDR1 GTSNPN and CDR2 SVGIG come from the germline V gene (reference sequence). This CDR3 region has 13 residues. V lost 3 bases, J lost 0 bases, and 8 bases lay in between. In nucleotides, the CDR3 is TGTGCCTGGAGCCCAGGCCTGAACACTGAAGCTTTCTTT. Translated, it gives CAWSPGLNTEAFF.

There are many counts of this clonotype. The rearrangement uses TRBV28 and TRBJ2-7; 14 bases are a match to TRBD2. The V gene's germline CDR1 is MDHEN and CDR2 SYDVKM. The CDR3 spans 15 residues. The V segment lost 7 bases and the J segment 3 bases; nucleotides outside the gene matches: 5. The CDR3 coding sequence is TGTGCCAGCACCCGACTAGCGGGAGGGCTCTACGAGCAGTACTTC. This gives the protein CASTRLAGGLYEQYF.

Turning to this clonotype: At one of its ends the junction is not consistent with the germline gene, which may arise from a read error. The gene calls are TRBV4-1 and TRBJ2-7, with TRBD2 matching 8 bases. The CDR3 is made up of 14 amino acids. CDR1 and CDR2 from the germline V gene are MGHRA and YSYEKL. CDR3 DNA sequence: TGCGCCAGCGGCCAAGCGGGAGAGGGATACGAGCAGTACTTC. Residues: CASGQAGEGYEQYF.

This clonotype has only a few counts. CDR3 DNA: TGTGCCATCAGTGGGCTTCCCGGGACTAGTGACAATGAGCAGTTCTTC. This gives the protein CAISGLPGTSDNEQFF. The V gene is TRBV10-3, the J gene TRBJ2-1; 8 nucleotides align to TRBD2. From germline, CDR1 is ENHRY and CDR2 SYGVKD. The CDR3 covers 16 residues. The ends lost 4 bases at V and 5 bases at J; junction bases unmatched: 10.

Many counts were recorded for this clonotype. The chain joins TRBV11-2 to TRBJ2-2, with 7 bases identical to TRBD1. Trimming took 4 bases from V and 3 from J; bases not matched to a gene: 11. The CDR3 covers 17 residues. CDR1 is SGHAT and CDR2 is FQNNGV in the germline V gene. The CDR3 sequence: CASSSIPRGRDTGELFF. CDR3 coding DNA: TGTGCCAGCAGCTCAATTCCAAGGGGGCGTGACACCGGGGAGCTGTTTTTT. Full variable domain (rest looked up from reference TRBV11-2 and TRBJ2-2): EAGVAQSPRYKIIEKRQSVAFWCNPISGHATLYWYQQILGQGPKLLIQFQNNGVVDDSQLPKDRFSAERLKGVDSTLKIQPAKLEDSAVYLCASSSIPRGRDTGELFFGEGSRLTVL.

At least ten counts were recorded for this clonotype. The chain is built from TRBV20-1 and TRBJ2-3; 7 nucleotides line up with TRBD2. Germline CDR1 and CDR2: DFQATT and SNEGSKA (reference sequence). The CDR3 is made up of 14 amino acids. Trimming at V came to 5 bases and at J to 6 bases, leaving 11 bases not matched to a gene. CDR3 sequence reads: CSARPWTRRDTQYF. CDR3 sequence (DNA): TGCAGTGCTCGCCCCTGGACTAGGAGGGATACGCAGTATTTT.

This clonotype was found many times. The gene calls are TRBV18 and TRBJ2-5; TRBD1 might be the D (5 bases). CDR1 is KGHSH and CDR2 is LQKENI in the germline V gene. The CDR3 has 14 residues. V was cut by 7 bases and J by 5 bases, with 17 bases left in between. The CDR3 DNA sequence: TGTGCCAGCTTCTCCCTAAGACAGATTGAGACCCAGTACTTC. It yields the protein CASFSLRQIETQYF.

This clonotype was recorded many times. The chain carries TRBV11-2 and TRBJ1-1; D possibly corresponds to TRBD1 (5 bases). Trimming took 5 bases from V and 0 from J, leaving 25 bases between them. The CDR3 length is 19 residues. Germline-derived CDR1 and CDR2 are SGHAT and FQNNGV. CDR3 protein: CASSHPGGGFQKLNTEAFF. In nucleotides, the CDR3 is TGTGCCAGCAGCCACCCGGGCGGGGGATTTCAGAAACTGAACACTGAAGCTTTCTTT.

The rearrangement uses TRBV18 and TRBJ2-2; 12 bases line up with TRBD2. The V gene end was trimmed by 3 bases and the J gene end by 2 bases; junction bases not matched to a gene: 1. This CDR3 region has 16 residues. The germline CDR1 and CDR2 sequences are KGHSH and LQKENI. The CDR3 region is CASSPGLAGNTGELFF. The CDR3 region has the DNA TGTGCCAGCTCACCCGGACTAGCGGGAAACACCGGGGAGCTGTTTTTT.

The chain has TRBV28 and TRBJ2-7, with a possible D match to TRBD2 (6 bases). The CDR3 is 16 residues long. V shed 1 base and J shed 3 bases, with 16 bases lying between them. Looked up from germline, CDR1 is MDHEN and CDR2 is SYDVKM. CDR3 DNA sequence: TGTGCCAGCAGTTTATATTCGGAGCGGGCTCACTACGAGCAGTACTTC. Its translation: CASSLYSERAHYEQYF.

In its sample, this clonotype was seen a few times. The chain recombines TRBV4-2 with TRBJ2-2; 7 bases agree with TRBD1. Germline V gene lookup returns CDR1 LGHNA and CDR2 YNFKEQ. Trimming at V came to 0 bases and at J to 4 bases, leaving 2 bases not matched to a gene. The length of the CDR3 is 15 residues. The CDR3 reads CASSQEGQSTGELFF. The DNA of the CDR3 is TGTGCCAGCAGCCAAGAGGGACAGAGCACCGGGGAGCTGTTTTTT.

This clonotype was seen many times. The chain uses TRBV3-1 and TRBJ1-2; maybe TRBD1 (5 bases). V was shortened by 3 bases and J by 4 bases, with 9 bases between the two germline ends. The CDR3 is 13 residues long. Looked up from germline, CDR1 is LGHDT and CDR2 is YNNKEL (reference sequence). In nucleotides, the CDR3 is TGTGCCAGCAGCCAGCAGGGAGTCTATGGCTACACCTTC. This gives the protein CASSQQGVYGYTF.

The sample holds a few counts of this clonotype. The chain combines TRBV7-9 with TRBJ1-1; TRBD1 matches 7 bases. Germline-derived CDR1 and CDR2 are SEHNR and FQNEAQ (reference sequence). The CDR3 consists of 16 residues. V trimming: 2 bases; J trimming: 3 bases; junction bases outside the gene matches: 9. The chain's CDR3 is CASSLLVGGADTEAFF. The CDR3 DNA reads TGTGCCAGCAGCTTACTTGTAGGGGGCGCGGACACTGAAGCTTTCTTT.

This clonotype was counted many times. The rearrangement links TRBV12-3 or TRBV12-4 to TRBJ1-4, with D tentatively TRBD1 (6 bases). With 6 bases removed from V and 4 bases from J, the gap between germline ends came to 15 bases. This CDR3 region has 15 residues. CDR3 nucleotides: TGTGCCAGCAGGGGAACAGGGCGGGGTAATGAAAAACTGTTTTTT. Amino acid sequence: CASRGTGRGNEKLFF.

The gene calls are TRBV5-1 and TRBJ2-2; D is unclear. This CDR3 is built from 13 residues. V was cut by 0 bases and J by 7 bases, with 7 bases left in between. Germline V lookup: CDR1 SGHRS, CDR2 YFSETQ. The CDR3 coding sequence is TGCGCCAGCAGCTTGGCCGTCGACGGGGAGCTGTTTTTT. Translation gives CASSLAVDGELFF.

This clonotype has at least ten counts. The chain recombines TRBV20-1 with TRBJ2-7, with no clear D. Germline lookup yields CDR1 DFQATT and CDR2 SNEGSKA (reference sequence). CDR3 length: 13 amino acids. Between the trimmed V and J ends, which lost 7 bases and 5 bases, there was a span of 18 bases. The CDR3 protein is CSVWPPGVHEQYF. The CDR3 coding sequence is TGCAGTGTCTGGCCTCCCGGAGTCCACGAGCAGTACTTC.

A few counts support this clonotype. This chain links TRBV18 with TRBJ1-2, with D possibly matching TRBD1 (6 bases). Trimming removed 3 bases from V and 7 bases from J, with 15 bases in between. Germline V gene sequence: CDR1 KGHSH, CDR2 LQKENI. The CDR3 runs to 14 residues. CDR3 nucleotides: TGTGCCAGCTCACCTCCGGAAAAAGGGGGTGGCTACACCTTC. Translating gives CASSPPEKGGGYTF.

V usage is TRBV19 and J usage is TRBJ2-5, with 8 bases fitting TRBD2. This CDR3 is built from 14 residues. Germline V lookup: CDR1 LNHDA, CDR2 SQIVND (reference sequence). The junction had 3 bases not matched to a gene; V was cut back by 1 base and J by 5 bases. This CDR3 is CASSIAGGLETQYF. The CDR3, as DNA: TGTGCCAGTAGTATAGCGGGAGGGCTGGAGACCCAGTACTTC.

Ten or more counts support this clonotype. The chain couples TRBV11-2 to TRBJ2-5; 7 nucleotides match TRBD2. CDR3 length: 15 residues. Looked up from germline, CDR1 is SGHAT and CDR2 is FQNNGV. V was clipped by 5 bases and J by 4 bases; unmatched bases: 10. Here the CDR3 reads CASSQGRVGGETQYF. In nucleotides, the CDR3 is TGTGCCAGCAGCCAAGGGAGGGTTGGAGGAGAGACCCAGTACTTC.